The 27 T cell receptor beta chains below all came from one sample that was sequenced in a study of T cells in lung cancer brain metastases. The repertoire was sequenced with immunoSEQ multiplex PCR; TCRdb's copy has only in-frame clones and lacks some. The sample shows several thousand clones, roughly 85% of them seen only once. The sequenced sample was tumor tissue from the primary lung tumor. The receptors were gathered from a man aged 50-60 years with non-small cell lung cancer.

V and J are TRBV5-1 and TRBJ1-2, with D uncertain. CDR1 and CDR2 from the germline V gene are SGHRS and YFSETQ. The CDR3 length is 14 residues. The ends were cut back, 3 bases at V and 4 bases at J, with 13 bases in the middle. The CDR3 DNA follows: TGCGCCAGCAGCTACCCGGACGGAATCTATGGCTACACCTTC. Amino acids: CASSYPDGIYGYTF.

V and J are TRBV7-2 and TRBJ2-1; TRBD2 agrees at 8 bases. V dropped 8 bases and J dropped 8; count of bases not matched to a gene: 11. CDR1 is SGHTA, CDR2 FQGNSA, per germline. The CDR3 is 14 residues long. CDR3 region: CASSSGHSIDEQFF. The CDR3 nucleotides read TGTGCCAGCTCTAGCGGGCATAGTATTGATGAGCAGTTCTTC.

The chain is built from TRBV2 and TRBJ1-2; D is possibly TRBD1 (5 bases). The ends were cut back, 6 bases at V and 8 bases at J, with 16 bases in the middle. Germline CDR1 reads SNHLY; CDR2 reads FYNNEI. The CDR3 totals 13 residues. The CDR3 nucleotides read TGTGCCAGCAGCTGGAGGGGATCGGAAGGCTACACCTTC. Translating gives CASSWRGSEGYTF.

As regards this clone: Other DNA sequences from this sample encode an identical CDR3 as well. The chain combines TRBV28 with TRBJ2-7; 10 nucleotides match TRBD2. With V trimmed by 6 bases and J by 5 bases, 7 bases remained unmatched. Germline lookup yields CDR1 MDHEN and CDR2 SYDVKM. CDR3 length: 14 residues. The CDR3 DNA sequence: TGTGCCAGCAGCTCTAGCGGGAGCTTACACGAGCAGTACTTC. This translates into CASSSSGSLHEQYF.

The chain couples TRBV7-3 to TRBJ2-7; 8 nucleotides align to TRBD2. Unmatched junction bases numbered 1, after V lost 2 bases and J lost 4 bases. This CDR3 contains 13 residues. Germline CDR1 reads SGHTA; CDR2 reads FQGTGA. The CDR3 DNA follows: TGTGCCAGCAGCTTAGCGGGAGGATACGAGCAGTACTTC. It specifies CASSLAGGYEQYF.

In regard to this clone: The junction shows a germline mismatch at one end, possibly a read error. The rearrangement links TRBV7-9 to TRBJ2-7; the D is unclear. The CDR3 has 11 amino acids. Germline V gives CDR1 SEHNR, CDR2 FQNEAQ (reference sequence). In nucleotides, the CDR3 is TGTGCTAGCAGCTTGATAGTCGAGCAGTACTTC. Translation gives CASSLIVEQYF.

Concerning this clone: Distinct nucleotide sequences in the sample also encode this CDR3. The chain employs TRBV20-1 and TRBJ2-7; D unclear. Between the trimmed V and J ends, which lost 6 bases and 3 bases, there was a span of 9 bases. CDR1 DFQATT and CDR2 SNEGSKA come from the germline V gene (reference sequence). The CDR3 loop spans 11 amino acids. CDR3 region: CSAYSLYEQYF. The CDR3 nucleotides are TGCAGTGCCTATTCCCTCTACGAGCAGTACTTC.

CDR3 residues: CASSKPIDGELFF. The DNA of the CDR3 is TGTGCCAGCAGTAAACCAATCGACGGGGAGCTGTTTTTT. The chain has TRBV6-1 and TRBJ2-2; no clear D. Germline values: CDR1 MNHNS, CDR2 SASEGT. This CDR3 spans 13 amino acids. V was shortened by 5 bases and J by 7 bases, with 11 bases between the two germline ends.

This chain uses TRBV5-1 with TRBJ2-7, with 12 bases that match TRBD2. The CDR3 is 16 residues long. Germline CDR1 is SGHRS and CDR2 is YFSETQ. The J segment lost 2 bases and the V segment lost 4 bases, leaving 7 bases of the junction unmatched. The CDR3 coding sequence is TGCGCCAGCAGCGCGACTAGCGGGAGTTCCCCCTACGAGCAGTACTTC. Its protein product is CASSATSGSSPYEQYF. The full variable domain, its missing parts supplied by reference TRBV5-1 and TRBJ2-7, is KAGVTQTPRYLIKTRGQQVTLSCSPISGHRSVSWYQQTPGQGLQFLFEYFSETQRNKGNFPGRFSGRQFSNSRSEMNVSTLELGDSALYLCASSATSGSSPYEQYFGPGTRLTVT.

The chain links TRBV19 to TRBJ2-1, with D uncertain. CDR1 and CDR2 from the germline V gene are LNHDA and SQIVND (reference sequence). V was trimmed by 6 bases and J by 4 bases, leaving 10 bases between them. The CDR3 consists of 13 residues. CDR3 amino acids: CASRGSRYNEQFF. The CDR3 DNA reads TGTGCCAGTAGGGGGTCTCGGTACAATGAGCAGTTCTTC. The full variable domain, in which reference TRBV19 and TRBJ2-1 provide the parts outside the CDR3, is DGGITQSPKYLFRKEGQNVTLSCEQNLNHDAMYWYRQDPGQGLRLIYYSQIVNDFQKGDIAEGYSVSREKKESFPLTVTSAQKNPTAFYLCASRGSRYNEQFFGPGTRLTVL.

CDR3 amino acids: CARARYTYEQYF. The DNA of the CDR3 is TGCGCCAGAGCGCGATACACCTACGAGCAGTATTTT. V is TRBV5-1 and J is TRBJ2-7; D not resolved. Judging by the DNA end, TRBJ2-3 fits better; the J call may be wrong. Germline-derived CDR1 and CDR2 are SGHRS and YFSETQ. The CDR3 contains 12 residues.

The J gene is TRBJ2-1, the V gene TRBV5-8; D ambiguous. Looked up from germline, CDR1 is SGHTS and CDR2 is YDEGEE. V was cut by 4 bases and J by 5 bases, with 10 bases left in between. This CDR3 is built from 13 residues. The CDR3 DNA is TGTGCCAGCAGCCCTGTGCCCGACAATGAGCAGTTCTTC. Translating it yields CASSPVPDNEQFF.

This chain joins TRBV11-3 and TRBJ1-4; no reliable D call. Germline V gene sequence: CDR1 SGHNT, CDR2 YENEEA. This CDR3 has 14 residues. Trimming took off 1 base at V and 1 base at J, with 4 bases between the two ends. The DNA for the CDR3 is TGTGCCAGCAGCTTAGCAGTAACTAATGAAAAACTGTTTTTT. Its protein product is CASSLAVTNEKLFF.

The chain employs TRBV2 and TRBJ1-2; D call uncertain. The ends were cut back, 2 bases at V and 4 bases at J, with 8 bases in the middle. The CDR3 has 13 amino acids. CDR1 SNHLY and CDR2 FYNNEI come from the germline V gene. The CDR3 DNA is TGTGCCAGCAGTGAAAAGGGATTCTATGGCTACACCTTC. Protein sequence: CASSEKGFYGYTF.

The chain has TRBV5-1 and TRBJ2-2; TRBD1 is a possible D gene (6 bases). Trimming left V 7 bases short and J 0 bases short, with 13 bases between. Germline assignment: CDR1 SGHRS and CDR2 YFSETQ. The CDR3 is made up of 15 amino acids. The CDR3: CASSPQGTNTGELFF. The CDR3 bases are TGCGCCAGCTCCCCGCAGGGGACGAACACCGGGGAGCTGTTTTTT.

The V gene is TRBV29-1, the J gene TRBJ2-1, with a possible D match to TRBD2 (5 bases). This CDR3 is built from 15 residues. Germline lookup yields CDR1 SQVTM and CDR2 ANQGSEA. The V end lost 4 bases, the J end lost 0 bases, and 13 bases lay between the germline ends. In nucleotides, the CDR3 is TGCAGCGTTGGTTTGACGGGAAGCTCCTACAATGAGCAGTTCTTC. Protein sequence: CSVGLTGSSYNEQFF.

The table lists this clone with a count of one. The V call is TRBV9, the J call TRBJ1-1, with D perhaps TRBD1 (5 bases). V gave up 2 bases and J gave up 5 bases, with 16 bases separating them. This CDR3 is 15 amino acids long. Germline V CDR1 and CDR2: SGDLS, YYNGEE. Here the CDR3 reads CASSVVGGAPTEAFF. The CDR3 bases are TGTGCCAGCAGCGTGGTCGGAGGGGCGCCGACTGAAGCTTTCTTT. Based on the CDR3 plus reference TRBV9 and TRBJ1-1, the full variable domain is DSGVTQTPKHLITATGQRVTLRCSPRSGDLSVYWYQQSLDQGLQFLIQYYNGEERAKGNILERFSAQQFPDLHSELNLSSLELGDSALYFCASSVVGGAPTEAFFGQGTRLTVV.

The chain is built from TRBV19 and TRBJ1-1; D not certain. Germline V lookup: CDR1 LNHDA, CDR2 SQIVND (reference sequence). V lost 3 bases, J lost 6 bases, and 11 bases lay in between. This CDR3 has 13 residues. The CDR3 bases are TGTGCCAGTAGTATGTTCGGGGAACCTGAAGCTTTCTTT. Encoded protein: CASSMFGEPEAFF.

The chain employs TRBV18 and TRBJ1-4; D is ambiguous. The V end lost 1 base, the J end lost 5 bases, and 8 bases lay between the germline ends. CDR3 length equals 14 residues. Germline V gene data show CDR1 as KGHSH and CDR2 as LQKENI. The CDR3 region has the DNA TGTGCCAGCTCACCACAACAGAACAATGAAAAACTGTTTTTT. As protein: CASSPQQNNEKLFF.

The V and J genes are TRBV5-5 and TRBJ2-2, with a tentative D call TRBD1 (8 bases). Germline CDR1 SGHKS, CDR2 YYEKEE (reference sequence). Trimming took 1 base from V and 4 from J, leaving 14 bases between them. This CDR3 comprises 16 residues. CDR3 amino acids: CASSLTGGAGTGELFF. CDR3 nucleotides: TGTGCCAGCAGCTTGACAGGGGGGGCGGGCACCGGGGAGCTGTTTTTT.

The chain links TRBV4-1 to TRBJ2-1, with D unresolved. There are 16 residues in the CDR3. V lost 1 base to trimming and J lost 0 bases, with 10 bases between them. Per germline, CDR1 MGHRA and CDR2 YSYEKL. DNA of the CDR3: TGCGCCAGCAGCCAAGTGGAAAGTCTCTCCTACAATGAGCAGTTCTTC. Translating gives CASSQVESLSYNEQFF.

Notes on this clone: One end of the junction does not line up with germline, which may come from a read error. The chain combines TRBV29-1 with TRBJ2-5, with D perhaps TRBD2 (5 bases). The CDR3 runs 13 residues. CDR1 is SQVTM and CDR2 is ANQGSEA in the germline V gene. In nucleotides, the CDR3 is TGCAACGTTGCTCCCCAAGCGGAAGAGACCCAGTACTTC. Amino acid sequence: CNVAPQAEETQYF. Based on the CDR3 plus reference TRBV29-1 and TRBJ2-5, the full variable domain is SAVISQKPSRDICQRGTSLTIQCQVDSQVTMMFWYRQQPGQSLTLIATANQGSEATYESGFVIDKFPISRPNLTFSTLTVSNMSPEDSSIYLCNVAPQAEETQYFGPGTRLLVL.

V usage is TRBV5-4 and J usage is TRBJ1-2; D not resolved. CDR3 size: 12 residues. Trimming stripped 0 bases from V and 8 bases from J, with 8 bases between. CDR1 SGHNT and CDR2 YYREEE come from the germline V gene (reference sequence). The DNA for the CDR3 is TGTGCCAGCAGCTTGGATGTCTCCGGCTACACCTTC. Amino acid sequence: CASSLDVSGYTF.

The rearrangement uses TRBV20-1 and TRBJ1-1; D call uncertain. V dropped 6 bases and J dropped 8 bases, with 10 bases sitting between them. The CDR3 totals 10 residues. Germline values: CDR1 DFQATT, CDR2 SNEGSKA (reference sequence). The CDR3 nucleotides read TGCAGTGCCGAGAAGGGAGAAGCTTTCTTT. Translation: CSAEKGEAFF.

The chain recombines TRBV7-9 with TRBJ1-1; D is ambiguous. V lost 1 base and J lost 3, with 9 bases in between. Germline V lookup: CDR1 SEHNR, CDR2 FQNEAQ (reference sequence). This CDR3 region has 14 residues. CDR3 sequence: CASSLEAGDTEAFF. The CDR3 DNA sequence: TGTGCCAGCAGCTTAGAGGCGGGAGACACTGAAGCTTTCTTT.

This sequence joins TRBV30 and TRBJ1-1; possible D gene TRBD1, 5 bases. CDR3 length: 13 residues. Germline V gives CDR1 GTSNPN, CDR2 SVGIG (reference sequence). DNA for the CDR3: TGTGCTGTCAAGTGGGGCAGAGCAAATGAAGCTTTCTTT. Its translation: CAVKWGRANEAFF.

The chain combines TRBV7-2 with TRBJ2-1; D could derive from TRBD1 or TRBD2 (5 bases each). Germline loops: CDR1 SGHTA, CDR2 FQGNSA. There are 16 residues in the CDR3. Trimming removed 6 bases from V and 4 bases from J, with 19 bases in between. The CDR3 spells CASSPRGVLGYNEQFF. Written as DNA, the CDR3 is TGTGCCAGCAGTCCGAGAGGGGTGTTAGGGTACAATGAGCAGTTCTTC.